The next 11 T cell receptor beta chains were all read from a single sample in a study of metastatic and nonmetastatic thyroid tumors. TCRdb reprocessed the PCR reads via MiXCR. The sample contains approximately 25,000 clones, over 25% of which appear only once. None of the patients had undergone any treatment ahead of thyroid surgery. The sequenced material came from blood. The origin of the receptors is a male donor with papillary thyroid cancer or a benign thyroid nodule (not recorded which). Some clones in this sample may be carry-over from other donors' samples.

This clone appeared a few times. The J gene is TRBJ1-6, the V gene TRBV6-1; D unresolved. Germline CDR1 is MNHNS and CDR2 is SASEGT. The CDR3 is 15 residues long. This chain's CDR3 is CAVDPSVFNNSPLHF. CDR3 nucleotides: TGTGCTGTAGATCCTTCGGTGTTCAATAATTCACCCCTCCACTTT.

The chain carries TRBV6-1 and TRBJ1-2; tentatively, D is TRBD1 (5 bases). Trimming left V 1 base short and J 2 bases short, with 11 bases between. The CDR3 runs 15 residues. Germline V CDR1 and CDR2: MNHNS, SASEGT. CDR3 nucleotides: TGTGCCAGCAGTGAAGGGTCCGGGGGGAACTATGGCTACACCTTC. This codes for CASSEGSGGNYGYTF.

Written as DNA, the CDR3 is TGTGCCAGAAAGACTATGCCTGAGGCCAACGTCCTGACTTTC. Amino acids: CARKTMPEANVLTF. The genes are TRBV6-1 and TRBJ2-6, with D possibly TRBD2 on 5 matching bases. Per germline, CDR1 MNHNS and CDR2 SASEGT. Trimming stripped 9 bases from V and 6 bases from J, with 15 bases between. There are 14 residues in the CDR3.

The sample holds many counts of this clone. This rearrangement joins TRBV7-7 to TRBJ2-5; D possibly matches TRBD1 or TRBD2 (5 bases each). This CDR3 region has 14 residues. Germline-derived CDR1 and CDR2 are SSHAT and FNYEAQ (reference sequence). Trimming took 3 bases from V and 5 from J, leaving 13 bases between them. CDR3 region: CASSFGTSRETQYF. As DNA, the CDR3 is TGTGCCAGCAGCTTCGGGACCTCCCGGGAGACCCAGTACTTC.

This chain uses TRBV24-1 with TRBJ2-2, with 7 bases matching TRBD2. The CDR3 consists of 16 residues. Germline-derived CDR1 and CDR2 are KGHDR and SFDVKD. V trimming: 6 bases; J trimming: 9 bases; junction bases outside the gene matches: 15. CDR3 in amino acids: CATSSWEGGPLRELFF. CDR3 DNA: TGTGCCACCAGTTCCTGGGAGGGCGGACCTCTCCGGGAGCTGTTTTTT.

This clone is medium-sized in the sample. The CDR3 region is CATSVTTGDGYTF. Here the CDR3 DNA reads TGTGCCACCAGTGTTACGACAGGGGACGGCTACACCTTC. The chain has TRBV24-1 and TRBJ1-2; 8 bases agree with TRBD1. The CDR3 contains 13 residues. CDR1 and CDR2 (germline): KGHDR, SFDVKD. V was pared by 5 bases and J by 8 bases, with 6 bases of the junction left unmatched.

The gene calls are TRBV20-1 and TRBJ2-3; D call uncertain. Germline V gene lookup returns CDR1 DFQATT and CDR2 SNEGSKA (reference sequence). CDR3 length: 14 amino acids. CDR3 protein: CSPQKDTNTDTQYF. As DNA, the CDR3 is TGCAGCCCTCAGAAAGACACTAACACAGATACGCAGTATTTT.

In this sample, this clone turned up many times. The chain employs TRBV7-8 and TRBJ1-1; D ambiguous. V was clipped by 5 bases and J by 2 bases, with 12 bases between them. The germline gives CDR1 SGHVS, CDR2 FQNEAQ. The CDR3 sequence is 14 residues long. CDR3 DNA sequence: TGTGCCAGCAGCATAAGGACGTATAACACTGAAGCTTTCTTT. It specifies CASSIRTYNTEAFF.

At least ten counts were recorded for this clone. A much larger clonotype is one base distant, so this may be a read error. Within the sample, other DNA sequences also encode this same CDR3. The rearrangement links TRBV30 to TRBJ2-2; 9 bases align to TRBD1. This CDR3 spans 13 amino acids. Germline CDR1 GTSNPN, CDR2 SVGIG (reference sequence). V shed 3 bases, J shed 6 bases, and the junction held 2 bases outside the gene matches. The CDR3, as DNA: TGTGCCTGGAGCCGACAGGGGGCCGGGGAGCTGTTTTTT. Encoded protein: CAWSRQGAGELFF.

This clone was counted at least ten times. The rearrangement uses TRBV2 and TRBJ2-1, with D possibly TRBD1 on 6 matching bases. Trimming shortened V by 2 bases and J by 3 bases, and 17 bases separated the two germline ends. The germline V gene encodes CDR1 SNHLY and CDR2 FYNNEI. This CDR3 comprises 17 residues. CDR3: CASSEPETGTHYNEQFF. The CDR3 DNA reads as TGTGCCAGCAGTGAACCGGAAACAGGGACCCACTACAATGAGCAGTTCTTC. Based on the CDR3 plus reference TRBV2 and TRBJ2-1, the full variable domain is EPEVTQTPSHQVTQMGQEVILRCVPISNHLYFYWYRQILGQKVEFLVSFYNNEISEKSEIFDDQFSVERPDGSNFTLKIRSTKLEDSAMYFCASSEPETGTHYNEQFFGPGTRLTVL.

This clone is medium-sized in the sample. The chain joins TRBV7-3 to TRBJ2-1; 10 nucleotides match TRBD2. The CDR3 covers 17 residues. CDR1 and CDR2 from the germline V gene are SGHTA and FQGTGA. Germline trimming cut 1 base from V and 5 bases from J; bases unmatched to any gene: 8. The CDR3 sequence: CASSLMQGTSENNEQFF. Here the CDR3 DNA reads TGTGCCAGCAGCTTAATGCAAGGGACTAGCGAGAACAATGAGCAGTTCTTC.